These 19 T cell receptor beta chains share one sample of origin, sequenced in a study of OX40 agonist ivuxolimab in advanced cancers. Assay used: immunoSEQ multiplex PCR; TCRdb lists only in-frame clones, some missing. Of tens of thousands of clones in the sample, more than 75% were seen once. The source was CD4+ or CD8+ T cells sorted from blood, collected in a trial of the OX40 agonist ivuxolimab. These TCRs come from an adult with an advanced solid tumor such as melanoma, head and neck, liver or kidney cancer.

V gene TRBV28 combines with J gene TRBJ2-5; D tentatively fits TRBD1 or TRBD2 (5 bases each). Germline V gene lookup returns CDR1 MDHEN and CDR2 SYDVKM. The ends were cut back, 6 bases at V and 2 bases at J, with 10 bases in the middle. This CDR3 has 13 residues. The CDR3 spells CASRTGLQETQYF. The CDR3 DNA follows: TGTGCCAGCAGAACGGGGCTACAAGAGACCCAGTACTTC.

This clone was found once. CDR3 in DNA: TGTGCCATCAGTGGGCAAAATAGCGGGAGTCTACTTGAGCAGTTCTTC. Protein sequence: CAISGQNSGSLLEQFF. The chain links TRBV10-3 to TRBJ2-1; the match to TRBD2 covers 9 bases. The V and J ends lost 4 bases and 9 bases, in that order; junction bases with no gene match: 13. Germline CDR1 and CDR2: ENHRY and SYGVKD. CDR3 length: 16 residues.

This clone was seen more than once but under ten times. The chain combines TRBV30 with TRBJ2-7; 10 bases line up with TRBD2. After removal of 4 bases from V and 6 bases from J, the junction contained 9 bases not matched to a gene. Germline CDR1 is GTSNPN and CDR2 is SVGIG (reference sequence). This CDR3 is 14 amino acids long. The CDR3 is CAWNKRGGIREQYV. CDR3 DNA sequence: TGTGCCTGGAACAAGCGGGGGGGAATACGCGAGCAGTACGTC.

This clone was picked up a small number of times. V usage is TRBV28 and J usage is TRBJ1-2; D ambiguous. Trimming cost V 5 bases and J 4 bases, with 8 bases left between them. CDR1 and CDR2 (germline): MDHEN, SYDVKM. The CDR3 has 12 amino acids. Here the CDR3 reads CASSPRLYGYTF. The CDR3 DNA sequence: TGTGCCAGCAGTCCACGACTCTATGGCTACACCTTC.

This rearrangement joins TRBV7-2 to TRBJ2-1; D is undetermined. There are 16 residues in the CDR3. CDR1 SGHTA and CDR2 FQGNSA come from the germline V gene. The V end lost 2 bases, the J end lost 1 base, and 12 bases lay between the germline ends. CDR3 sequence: CASSLMALGSYNEQFF. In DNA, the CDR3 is TGTGCCAGCAGCTTAATGGCCCTAGGTTCCTACAATGAGCAGTTCTTC. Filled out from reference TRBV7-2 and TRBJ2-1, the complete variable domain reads GAGVSQSPSNKVTEKGKDVELRCDPISGHTALYWYRQSLGQGLEFLIYFQGNSAPDKSGLPSDRFSAERTGGSVSTLTIQRTQQEDSAVYLCASSLMALGSYNEQFFGPGTRLTVL.

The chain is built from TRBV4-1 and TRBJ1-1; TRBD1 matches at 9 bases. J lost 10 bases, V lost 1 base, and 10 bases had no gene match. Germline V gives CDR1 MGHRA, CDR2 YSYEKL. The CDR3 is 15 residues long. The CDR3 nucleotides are TGCGCCAGCAGCCAAGTTGGGACAGGGATACGTCGAGCTTTCTTT. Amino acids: CASSQVGTGIRRAFF.

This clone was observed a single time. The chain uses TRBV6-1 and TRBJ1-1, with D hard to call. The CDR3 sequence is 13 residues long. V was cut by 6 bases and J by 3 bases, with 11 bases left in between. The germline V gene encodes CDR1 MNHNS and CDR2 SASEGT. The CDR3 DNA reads TGTGCCAGCAGACTCAGCGGGTACACTGAAGCTTTCTTT. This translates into CASRLSGYTEAFF.

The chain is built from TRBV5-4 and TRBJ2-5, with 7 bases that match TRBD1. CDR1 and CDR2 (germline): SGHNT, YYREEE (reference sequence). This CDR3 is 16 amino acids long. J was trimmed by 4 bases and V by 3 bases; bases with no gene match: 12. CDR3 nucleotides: TGTGCCAGCAGCTCAAGGTCCACAGGGGTTCGAGAGACCCAGTACTTC. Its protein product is CASSSRSTGVRETQYF. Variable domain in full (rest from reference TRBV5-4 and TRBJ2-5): ETGVTQSPTHLIKTRGQQVTLRCSSQSGHNTVSWYQQALGQGPQFIFQYYREEENGRGNFPPRFSGLQFPNYSSELNVNALELDDSALYLCASSSRSTGVRETQYFGPGTRLLVL.

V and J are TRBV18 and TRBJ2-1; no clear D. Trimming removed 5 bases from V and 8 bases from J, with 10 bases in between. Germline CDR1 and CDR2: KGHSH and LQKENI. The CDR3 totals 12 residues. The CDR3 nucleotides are TGTGCCAGCTCATCTGAAGGAGATGAGCAGTTCTTC. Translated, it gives CASSSEGDEQFF.

CDR3 bases: TGTGCCAGCAGCTTGGCTTGGGCAGTTTTATGGCTCTACGAGCAGTACGTC. Its translation is CASSLAWAVLWLYEQYV. V is TRBV5-4 and J is TRBJ2-7; D remains ambiguous. From germline, CDR1 is SGHNT and CDR2 YYREEE (reference sequence). The V end lost 0 bases, the J end lost 3 bases, and 19 bases lay between the germline ends. CDR3 length: 17 residues.

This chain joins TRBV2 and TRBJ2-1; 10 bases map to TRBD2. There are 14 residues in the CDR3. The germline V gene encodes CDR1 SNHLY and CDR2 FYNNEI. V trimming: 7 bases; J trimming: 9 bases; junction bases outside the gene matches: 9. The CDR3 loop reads CASTRGAGGGEQFF. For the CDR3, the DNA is TGTGCCAGCACCCGGGGAGCGGGAGGGGGTGAGCAGTTCTTC.

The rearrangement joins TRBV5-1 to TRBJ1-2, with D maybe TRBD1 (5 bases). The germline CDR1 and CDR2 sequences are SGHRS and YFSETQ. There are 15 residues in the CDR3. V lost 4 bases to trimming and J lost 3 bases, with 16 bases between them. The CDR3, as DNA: TGCGCCAGCAGCCCGGGCGAGGGGAGAGACTATGGCTACACCTTC. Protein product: CASSPGEGRDYGYTF.

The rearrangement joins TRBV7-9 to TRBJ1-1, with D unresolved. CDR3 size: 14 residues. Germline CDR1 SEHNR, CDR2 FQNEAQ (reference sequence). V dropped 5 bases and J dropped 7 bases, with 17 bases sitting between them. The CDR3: CASSPRGVSHEAFF. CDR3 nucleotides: TGTGCCAGCAGCCCTCGCGGGGTTAGCCATGAAGCTTTCTTT. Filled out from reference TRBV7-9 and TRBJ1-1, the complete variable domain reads DTGVSQNPRHKITKRGQNVTFRCDPISEHNRLYWYRQTLGQGPEFLTYFQNEAQLEKSRLLSDRFSAERPKGSFSTLEIQRTEQGDSAMYLCASSPRGVSHEAFFGQGTRLTVV.

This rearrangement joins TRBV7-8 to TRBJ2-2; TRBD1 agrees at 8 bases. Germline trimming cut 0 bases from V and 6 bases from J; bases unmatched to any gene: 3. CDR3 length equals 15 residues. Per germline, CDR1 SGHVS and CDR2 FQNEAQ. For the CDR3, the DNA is TGTGCCAGCAGCTTAGCAAAGACAGGGGCCGGGGAGCTGTTTTTT. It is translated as CASSLAKTGAGELFF. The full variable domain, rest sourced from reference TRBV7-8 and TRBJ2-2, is GAGVSQSPRYKVAKRGQDVALRCDPISGHVSLFWYQQALGQGPEFLTYFQNEAQLDKSGLPSDRFFAERPEGSVSTLKIQRTQQEDSAVYLCASSLAKTGAGELFFGEGSRLTVL.

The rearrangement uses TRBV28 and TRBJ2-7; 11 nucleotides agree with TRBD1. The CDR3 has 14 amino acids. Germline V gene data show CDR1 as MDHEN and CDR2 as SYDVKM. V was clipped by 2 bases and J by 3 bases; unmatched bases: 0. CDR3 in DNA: TGTGCCAGCAGTTTAGGGACAGGGGGCTACGAGCAGTACGTC. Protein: CASSLGTGGYEQYV.

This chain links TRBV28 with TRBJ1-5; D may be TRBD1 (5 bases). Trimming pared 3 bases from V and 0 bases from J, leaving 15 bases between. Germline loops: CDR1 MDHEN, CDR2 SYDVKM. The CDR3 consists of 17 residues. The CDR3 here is CASSFGAWPFSNQPQHF. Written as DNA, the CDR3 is TGTGCCAGCAGTTTTGGGGCTTGGCCTTTTAGCAATCAGCCCCAGCATTTT.

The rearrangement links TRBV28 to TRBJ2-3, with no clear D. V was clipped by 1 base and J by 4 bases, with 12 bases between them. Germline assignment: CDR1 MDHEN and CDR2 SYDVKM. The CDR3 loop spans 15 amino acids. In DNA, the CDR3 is TGTGCCAGCAGTTTATATCCGCCGTCTCCAGATACGCAGTATTTT. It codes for CASSLYPPSPDTQYF.

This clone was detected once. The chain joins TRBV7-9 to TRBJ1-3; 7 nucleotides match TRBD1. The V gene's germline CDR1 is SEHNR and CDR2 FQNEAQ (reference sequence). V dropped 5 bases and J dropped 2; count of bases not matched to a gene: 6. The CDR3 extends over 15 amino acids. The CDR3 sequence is CASSPQTGTGNTIYF. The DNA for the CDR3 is TGTGCCAGCAGCCCCCAGACAGGGACTGGAAACACCATATATTTT.

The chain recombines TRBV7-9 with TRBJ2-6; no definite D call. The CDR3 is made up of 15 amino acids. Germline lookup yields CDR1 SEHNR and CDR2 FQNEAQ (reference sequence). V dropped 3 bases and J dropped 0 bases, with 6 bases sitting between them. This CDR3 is CASSFLSSGANVLTF. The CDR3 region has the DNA TGTGCCAGCAGCTTTTTAAGCTCTGGGGCCAACGTCCTGACTTTC.